This record looks at one TCR beta chain sequence and its context. The sample comes from a study of blood T cell repertoires in COVID-19. Here immunoSEQ multiplex PCR was the method, and the copy in TCRdb shows in-frame clones only, minus some. Among about 300,000 clones, 80% to 90% were seen once, and the ten largest hold over 1.2%. The germline V and J ends were trimmed by 7 bases and 5 bases, with 15 bases remaining between them. The CDR3 sequence is 15 residues long. CDR1 is LGHDT and CDR2 is YNNKEL in the germline V gene (reference sequence). The source is a woman aged 40 to 55 who had recovered from COVID-19. The gene calls are TRBV3-1 (or the pseudogene TRBV3-2) and TRBJ1-6; possibly TRBD1 for D (5 bases). Sequenced input: peripheral blood. The CDR3: CASNGAGSNNSPLHF. In DNA form, the CDR3 reads TGTGCCAGCAACGGCGCAGGGTCGAATAATTCACCCCTCCACTTT.